Below are 27 T cell receptor beta chains sequenced from a single sample in a study of regulatory T cells in long-lasting Graves disease. Regarding time point: persistent/refractory GD, antithyroid drugs over 5 years with positive TRAb. The TCR library used RNA extracted from PBMCs. Arm-PCR of CDR3 regions and iRepertoire HTBI primers were used to build TCR beta libraries. Via MiXCR, TCRdb re-called the multiplex PCR reads, giving one row per CDR3 protein. The sample has more than 650,000 distinct CDR3 sequences; 25% to 30% are singletons. This specimen consisted of peripheral blood mononuclear cells (PBMCs), obtained when the disease was refractory, from a patient treated with antithyroid drugs. The receptors come from a female donor with Graves disease.

This clonotype came up a few times. The chain uses TRBV19 and TRBJ1-5; 11 bases agree with TRBD1. This CDR3 is built from 16 residues. Germline V gene data show CDR1 as LNHDA and CDR2 as SQIVND (reference sequence). Trimming took 7 bases from V and 2 from J; bases not matched to a gene: 7. CDR3 in amino acids: CASKDRGLGGNQPQHF. CDR3 nucleotide sequence: TGTGCCAGTAAGGACAGGGGGCTTGGTGGCAATCAGCCCCAGCATTTT.

There are a few counts of this clonotype. This sequence joins TRBV20-1 and TRBJ1-1; 8 nucleotides match TRBD1. Trimming took 2 bases from V and 4 from J; bases not matched to a gene: 3. This CDR3 has 13 amino acids. Germline-derived CDR1 and CDR2 are DFQATT and SNEGSKA (reference sequence). CDR3 loop: CSARLTGATEAFF. As DNA, the CDR3 is TGCAGTGCTAGACTGACAGGGGCCACTGAAGCTTTCTTT.

The chain links TRBV12-3 or TRBV12-4 to TRBJ1-2, with D perhaps TRBD1 (5 bases). The CDR3 totals 15 residues. V lost 2 bases and J lost 1, with 11 bases in between. CDR3 amino acids: CASSLRAGINYGYTF. In nucleotides, the CDR3 is TGTGCCAGCAGTTTAAGGGCAGGGATTAACTATGGCTACACCTTC.

V usage is TRBV6-2 or TRBV6-3 and J usage is TRBJ1-1; a possible D gene is TRBD1 (6 bases). Trimming stripped 7 bases from V and 1 base from J, with 13 bases between. The CDR3 runs 14 residues. Per germline, CDR1 MNHEY and CDR2 SVGEGT. The CDR3 nucleotides are TGTGCCAGCACCGTCAGGGGTCGGAACACTGAAGCTTTCTTT. It translates to CASTVRGRNTEAFF.

J is TRBJ1-2 and V is TRBV9, with a possible D match to TRBD1 (5 bases). CDR3 length: 14 residues. The ends were cut back, 2 bases at V and 8 bases at J, with 16 bases in the middle. Per germline, CDR1 SGDLS and CDR2 YYNGEE. As DNA, the CDR3 is TGTGCCAGCAGCGTCACAGGAGATTCTATCGGCTACACCTTC. The encoded protein is CASSVTGDSIGYTF. Filled out from reference TRBV9 and TRBJ1-2, the complete variable domain reads DSGVTQTPKHLITATGQRVTLRCSPRSGDLSVYWYQQSLDQGLQFLIQYYNGEERAKGNILERFSAQQFPDLHSELNLSSLELGDSALYFCASSVTGDSIGYTFGSGTRLTVV.

V gene TRBV30 combines with J gene TRBJ2-7, with D perhaps matching TRBD1 (6 bases). Germline lookup yields CDR1 GTSNPN and CDR2 SVGIG (reference sequence). V was pared by 4 bases and J by 4 bases, with 11 bases between. This CDR3 contains 12 residues. As DNA, the CDR3 is TGTGCCTGGAATTCAGGGGCTTACGAGCAGTACTTC. Its translation is CAWNSGAYEQYF. The entire variable domain, with the rest obtained from reference TRBV30 and TRBJ2-7, is as follows: SQTIHQWPATLVQPVGSPLSLECTVEGTSNPNLYWYRQAAGRGLQLLFYSVGIGQISSEVPQNLSASRPQDRQFILSSKKLLLSDSGFYLCAWNSGAYEQYFGPGTRLTVT.

This clonotype was counted once. The chain is built from TRBV19 and TRBJ1-1; D not resolved. The CDR3 extends over 13 amino acids. V was cut by 7 bases and J by 1 base, with 10 bases left in between. Germline loops: CDR1 LNHDA, CDR2 SQIVND (reference sequence). CDR3 in DNA: TGTGCCAGTAACCAAGTCCCGAACACTGAAGCTTTCTTT. Its protein product is CASNQVPNTEAFF.

This chain uses TRBV20-1 with TRBJ1-1; 10 bases agree with TRBD1. This CDR3 is 16 amino acids long. From germline, CDR1 is DFQATT and CDR2 SNEGSKA (reference sequence). Germline trimming cut 6 bases from V and 1 base from J; bases unmatched to any gene: 11. CDR3 bases: TGCAGTGCGACGACAGGGGGCAAGCATGCGAACACTGAAGCTTTCTTT. Its protein product is CSATTGGKHANTEAFF.

The V and J genes are TRBV10-3 and TRBJ1-3, with D possibly matching TRBD1 (5 bases). Trimming removed 7 bases from V and 2 bases from J, with 12 bases in between. Germline CDR1 ENHRY, CDR2 SYGVKD. The CDR3 contains 14 residues. The CDR3 region has the DNA TGTGCCATCAACTTGGGGGGGGCTGGAAACACCATATATTTT. It yields the protein CAINLGGAGNTIYF.

About this clonotype: One end of the junction fails to match germline, which may point to a read error. This chain uses TRBV7-3 with TRBJ1-5; D gene uncertain. The CDR3 loop spans 14 amino acids. In germline, CDR1 is SGHTA, CDR2 FQGTGA. The chain's CDR3 is CASSVTTDNQPQHF. The DNA of the CDR3 is TGTGCCAGCAGCGTAACGACTGATAATCAGCCCCAGCATTTT.

This clonotype was recorded at least ten times. This chain joins TRBV2 and TRBJ1-4; D gene unclear. This CDR3 spans 14 amino acids. The germline gives CDR1 SNHLY, CDR2 FYNNEI. V was pared by 7 bases and J by 0 bases, with 9 bases between. The CDR3 sequence is CASTHQATNEKLFF. DNA for the CDR3: TGTGCCAGCACCCACCAAGCAACTAATGAAAAACTGTTTTTT.

This clonotype was counted between two and nine times. The CDR3 sequence: CASSTPGQARYGYTF. The DNA of the CDR3 is TGTGCCAGCAGCACACCGGGACAGGCGAGATATGGCTACACCTTC. V and J are TRBV7-2 and TRBJ1-2; 8 nucleotides agree with TRBD1. The germline CDR1 and CDR2 sequences are SGHTA and FQGNSA. The CDR3 extends over 15 amino acids. The ends lost 5 bases at V and 5 bases at J; junction bases unmatched: 10.

The rearrangement links TRBV7-6 to TRBJ2-7, with 16 bases matching TRBD2. This CDR3 is built from 17 residues. Losses at the gene ends were 4 bases for V and 5 bases for J; bases not matched to a gene: 8. The germline gives CDR1 SGHVS, CDR2 FNYEAQ. This CDR3 reads CASSSGLAGGPVHEQYF. CDR3 DNA: TGTGCCAGCAGCTCGGGACTAGCGGGAGGGCCCGTCCACGAGCAGTACTTC.

V gene TRBV12-3 or TRBV12-4 combines with J gene TRBJ1-1; D unresolved. This CDR3 is built from 11 residues. V lost 6 bases and J 9 bases, leaving 11 bases between the germline ends. The DNA for the CDR3 is TGTGCCAGCAGCTTGGGAACTAAAGCTTTCTTT. Encoded protein: CASSLGTKAFF.

Turning to this clonotype: A read error may explain this, as a much larger clone is one base away. The conserved final phenylalanine or tryptophan is absent from the CDR3, which likely points to a read error. The chain carries TRBV2 and TRBJ1-1, with TRBD1 as a possible D gene (5 bases). From germline, CDR1 is SNHLY and CDR2 FYNNEI. The CDR3 is made up of 13 amino acids. V lost 6 bases, J lost 1 base, and 9 bases lay in between. The CDR3 DNA is TGTGCCAGCAGGGGCGACAGGAACACTGAAGCTTTCTCT. This gives the protein CASRGDRNTEAFS.

This clonotype has only a few counts. The V gene is TRBV25-1, the J gene TRBJ2-7; the D is unclear. V lost 4 bases and J lost 0, with 13 bases in between. This CDR3 is 15 amino acids long. Germline lookup yields CDR1 MGHDK and CDR2 SYGVNS. In DNA form, the CDR3 reads TGTGCCAGCAGTGCAGAGACCGCTAGCTCCTACGAGCAGTACTTC. Translated, it gives CASSAETASSYEQYF.

This chain joins TRBV5-1 and TRBJ2-4, with unresolved D. CDR3 length equals 21 residues. V was trimmed by 4 bases and J by 0 bases, leaving 29 bases between them. Germline CDR1 and CDR2: SGHRS and YFSETQ. The CDR3 nucleotides are TGCGCCAGCAGCGAGCCGACACCCGCCTTCACAAATCAGATAGCCAAAAACATTCAGTACTTC. Protein sequence: CASSEPTPAFTNQIAKNIQYF.

This chain joins TRBV15 and TRBJ1-5; weak D call: TRBD1 (6 bases). This CDR3 comprises 13 residues. The V gene's germline CDR1 is LNHNV and CDR2 YYDKDF (reference sequence). V lost 0 bases to trimming and J lost 11 bases, with 11 bases between them. The CDR3, as DNA: TGTGCCACCAGCAGAGACAGGGGTGAGTCCCAGCATTTT. Its translation is CATSRDRGESQHF.

This clonotype came up once. The conserved closing phenylalanine or tryptophan is absent in this CDR3, likely reflecting a read error. The chain joins TRBV7-2 to TRBJ1-1; D unresolved. The CDR3 runs 13 residues. The germline V gene has CDR1 SGHTA and CDR2 FQGNSA. With 5 bases removed from V and 6 bases from J, the gap between germline ends came to 13 bases. CDR3 residues: CASSPQPGSEAFS. In DNA, the CDR3 is TGTGCCAGCAGCCCCCAACCCGGGTCTGAAGCTTTCTCT.

V gene TRBV12-3 or TRBV12-4 combines with J gene TRBJ1-2; TRBD1 aligns across 9 bases. The CDR3 runs to 14 residues. The J segment lost 6 bases and the V segment lost 6 bases, leaving 8 bases of the junction unmatched. The CDR3 bases are TGTGCCAGCAGCCTGACAGGGGGTCGGCATGGCTACACCTTC. It specifies CASSLTGGRHGYTF.

There are a few counts of this clonotype. V and J are TRBV12-3 or TRBV12-4 and TRBJ1-2; 7 nucleotides align to TRBD1. V shed 4 bases, J shed 9 bases, and the junction held 20 bases outside the gene matches. The CDR3 sequence is 17 residues long. CDR3 amino acids: CASSSRGHLLTTHRYTF. Written as DNA, the CDR3 is TGTGCCAGCAGTTCGAGGGGGCACCTCCTGACTACTCATCGCTACACCTTC.

As for this clonotype: One end of the junction does not line up with germline, which may come from a read error. The chain uses TRBV5-1 and TRBJ1-1, with TRBD1 as a possible D gene (5 bases). CDR1 and CDR2 (germline): SGHRS, YFSETQ. The CDR3 loop spans 15 amino acids. The CDR3 bases are TGCGCCGGCAGCTTGGAACCTACAGGGAACACTGAAGCTTTCTTT. Its translation is CAGSLEPTGNTEAFF.

The chain joins TRBV4-1 to TRBJ2-1; D uncertain. The germline gives CDR1 MGHRA, CDR2 YSYEKL. Trimming took 1 base from V and 7 from J, leaving 17 bases between them. The CDR3 has 16 residues. CDR3 residues: CASSQVPNNPGNEQFF. CDR3 coding DNA: TGCGCCAGCAGCCAAGTTCCTAACAACCCTGGGAATGAGCAGTTCTTC.

This clonotype was counted at least ten times. The CDR3: CASSLINRRSVNTEAFF. The CDR3 DNA follows: TGTGCCAGCAGTTTGATTAATCGACGTTCGGTGAACACTGAAGCTTTCTTT. This chain joins TRBV28 and TRBJ1-1, with no clear D. V was trimmed by 3 bases and J by 0 bases, leaving 17 bases between them. The CDR3 totals 17 residues. Germline CDR1 MDHEN, CDR2 SYDVKM.

The chain is built from TRBV18 and TRBJ1-6; TRBD1 is a possible D gene (5 bases). Germline-derived CDR1 and CDR2 are KGHSH and LQKENI. This CDR3 has 16 amino acids. Trimming pared 0 bases from V and 5 bases from J, leaving 11 bases between. DNA of the CDR3: TGTGCCAGCTCACCACCGGGGACCGCTGATAATTCACCCCTCCACTTT. This codes for CASSPPGTADNSPLHF.

The chain uses TRBV6-9 and TRBJ2-7; 7 nucleotides align to TRBD2. Germline V gene sequence: CDR1 MNHGY, CDR2 SVAAGI. The CDR3 consists of 16 residues. After removal of 3 bases from V and 7 bases from J, the junction contained 15 bases not matched to a gene. CDR3 bases: TGTGCCAGCAGTTACTACGGGGGAGGGCCCTCAGGAGAGCAGTACTTC. Translating it yields CASSYYGGGPSGEQYF.

V gene TRBV5-1 combines with J gene TRBJ1-2; D might be TRBD1 (5 bases). V was clipped by 0 bases and J by 4 bases, with 19 bases between them. The CDR3 extends over 17 amino acids. Germline assignment: CDR1 SGHRS and CDR2 YFSETQ. In nucleotides, the CDR3 is TGCGCCAGCAGCTTGGATGTATTGCTTCGGGGGAGCTATGGCTACACCTTC. This gives the protein CASSLDVLLRGSYGYTF.